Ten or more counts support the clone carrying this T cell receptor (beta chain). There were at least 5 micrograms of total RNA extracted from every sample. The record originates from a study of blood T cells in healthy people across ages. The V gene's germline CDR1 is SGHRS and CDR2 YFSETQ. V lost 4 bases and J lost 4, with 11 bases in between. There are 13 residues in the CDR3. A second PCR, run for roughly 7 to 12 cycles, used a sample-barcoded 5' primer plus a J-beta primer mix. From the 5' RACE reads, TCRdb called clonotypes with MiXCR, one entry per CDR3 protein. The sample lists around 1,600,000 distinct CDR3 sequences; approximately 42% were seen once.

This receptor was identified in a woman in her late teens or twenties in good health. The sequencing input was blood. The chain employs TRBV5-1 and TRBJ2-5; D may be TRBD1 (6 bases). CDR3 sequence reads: CASSLQGGETQYF. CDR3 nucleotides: TGCGCCAGCAGCCTACAGGGTGGAGAGACCCAGTACTTC.